This T cell receptor beta chain was identified in a study of identifying expanded T cells in peripheral blood. During the collection period, no donor immune events like infections were recorded. Germline trimming cut 5 bases from V and 1 base from J; bases unmatched to any gene: 6. Germline V gene lookup returns CDR1 SQVTM and CDR2 ANQGSEA. CDR3 length equals 15 residues. The assay was immunoSEQ multiplex PCR, and TCRdb's table has in-frame clones only and misses some. The sample includes 75,000 to 90,000 clones, roughly 90% seen only once; the top ten take roughly 7.7%. Sequencing input: blood. The chain couples TRBV29-1 to TRBJ2-7; 12 bases line up with TRBD2. This receptor was obtained from a person aged 18 to 70 in good health. The CDR3 DNA is TGCAGCGTTACCGGACTAGCGGGGACGTCCTACGAGCAGTACTTC. This sequence encodes CSVTGLAGTSYEQYF.